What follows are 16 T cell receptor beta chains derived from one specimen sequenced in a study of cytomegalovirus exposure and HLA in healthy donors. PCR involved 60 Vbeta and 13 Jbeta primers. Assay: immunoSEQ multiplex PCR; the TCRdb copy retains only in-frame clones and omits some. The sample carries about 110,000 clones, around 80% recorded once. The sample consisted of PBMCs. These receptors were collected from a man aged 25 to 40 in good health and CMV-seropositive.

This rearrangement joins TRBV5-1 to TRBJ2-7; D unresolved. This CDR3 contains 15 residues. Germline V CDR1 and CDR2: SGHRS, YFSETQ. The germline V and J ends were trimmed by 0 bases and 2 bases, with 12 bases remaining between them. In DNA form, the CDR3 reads TGCGCCAGCAGCTTGGTGTCGCGAGGTACCTACGAGCAGTACTTC. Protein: CASSLVSRGTYEQYF.

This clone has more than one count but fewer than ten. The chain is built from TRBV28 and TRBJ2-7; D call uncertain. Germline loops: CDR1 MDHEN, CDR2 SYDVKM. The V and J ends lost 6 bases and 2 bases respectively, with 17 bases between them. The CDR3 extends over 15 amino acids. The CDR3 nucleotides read TGTGCCAGCAGCGAGTTGGAGCGAGAGCCCTACGAGCAGTACTTC. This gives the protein CASSELEREPYEQYF.

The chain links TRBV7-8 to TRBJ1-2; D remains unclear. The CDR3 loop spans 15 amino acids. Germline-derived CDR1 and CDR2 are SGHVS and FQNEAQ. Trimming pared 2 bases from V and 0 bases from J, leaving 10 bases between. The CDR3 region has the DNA TGTGCCAGCAGCTTAAGACTCAACACTAACTATGGCTACACCTTC. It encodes CASSLRLNTNYGYTF.

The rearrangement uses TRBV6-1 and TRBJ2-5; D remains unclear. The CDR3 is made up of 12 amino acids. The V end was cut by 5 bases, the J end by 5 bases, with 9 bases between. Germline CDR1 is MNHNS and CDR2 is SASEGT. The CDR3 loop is CASSKRAETQYF. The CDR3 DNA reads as TGTGCCAGCAGTAAACGAGCGGAGACCCAGTACTTC.

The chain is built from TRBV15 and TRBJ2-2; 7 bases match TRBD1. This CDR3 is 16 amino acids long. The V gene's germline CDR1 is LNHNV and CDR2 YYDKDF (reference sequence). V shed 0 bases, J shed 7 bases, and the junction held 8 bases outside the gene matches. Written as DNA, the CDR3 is TGTGCCACCAGCAGAGATCTACAGGGGATGGGCGGGGAGCTGTTTTTT. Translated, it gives CATSRDLQGMGGELFF.

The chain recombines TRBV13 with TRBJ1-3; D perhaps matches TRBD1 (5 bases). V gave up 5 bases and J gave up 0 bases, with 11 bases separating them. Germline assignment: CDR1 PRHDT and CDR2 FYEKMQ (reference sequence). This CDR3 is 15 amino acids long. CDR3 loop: CASSAGGSSGNTIYF. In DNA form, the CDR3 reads TGTGCCAGCAGCGCGGGGGGGAGCTCTGGAAACACCATATATTTT.

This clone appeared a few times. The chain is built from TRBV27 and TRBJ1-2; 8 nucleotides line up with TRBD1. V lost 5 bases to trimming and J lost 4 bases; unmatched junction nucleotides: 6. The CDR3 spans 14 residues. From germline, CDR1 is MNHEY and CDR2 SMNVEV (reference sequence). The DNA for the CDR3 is TGTGCCAGCAGTAACAGGGGGTTGGGCTATGGCTACACCTTC. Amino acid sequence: CASSNRGLGYGYTF.

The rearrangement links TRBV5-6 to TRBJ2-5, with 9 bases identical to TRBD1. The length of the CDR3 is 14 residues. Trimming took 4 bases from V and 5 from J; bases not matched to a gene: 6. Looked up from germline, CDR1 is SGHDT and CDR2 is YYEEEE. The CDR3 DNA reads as TGTGCCAGCAGCAATTCACAGGGGGCGGAGACCCAGTACTTC. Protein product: CASSNSQGAETQYF.

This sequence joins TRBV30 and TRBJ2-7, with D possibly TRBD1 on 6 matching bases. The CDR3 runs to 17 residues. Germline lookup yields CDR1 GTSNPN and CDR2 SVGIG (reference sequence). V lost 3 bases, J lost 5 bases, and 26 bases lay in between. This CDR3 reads CAWSFPHPGQFRHEQYF. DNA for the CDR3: TGTGCCTGGAGCTTCCCCCATCCGGGACAATTCCGCCACGAGCAGTACTTC. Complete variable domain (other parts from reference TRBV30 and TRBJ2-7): SQTIHQWPATLVQPVGSPLSLECTVEGTSNPNLYWYRQAAGRGLQLLFYSVGIGQISSEVPQNLSASRPQDRQFILSSKKLLLSDSGFYLCAWSFPHPGQFRHEQYFGPGTRLTVT.

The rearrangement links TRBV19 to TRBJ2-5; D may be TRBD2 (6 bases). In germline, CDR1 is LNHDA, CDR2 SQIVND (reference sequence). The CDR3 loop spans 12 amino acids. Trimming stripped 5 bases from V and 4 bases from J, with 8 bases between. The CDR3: CASSAGRETQYF. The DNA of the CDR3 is TGTGCCAGTAGTGCGGGGAGAGAGACCCAGTACTTC.

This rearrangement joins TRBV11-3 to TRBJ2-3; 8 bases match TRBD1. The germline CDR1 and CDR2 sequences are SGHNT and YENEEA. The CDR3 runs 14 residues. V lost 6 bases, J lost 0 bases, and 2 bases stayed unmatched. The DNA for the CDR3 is TGTGCCAGCAGGGGACAGGAAAGCACAGATACGCAGTATTTT. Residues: CASRGQESTDTQYF.

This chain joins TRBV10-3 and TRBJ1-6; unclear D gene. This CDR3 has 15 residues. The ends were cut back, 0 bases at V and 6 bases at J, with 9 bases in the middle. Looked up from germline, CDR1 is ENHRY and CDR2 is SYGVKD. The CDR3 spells CAISESPRLNSPLHF. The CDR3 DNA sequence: TGTGCCATCAGTGAGTCTCCCAGACTTAATTCACCCCTCCACTTT.

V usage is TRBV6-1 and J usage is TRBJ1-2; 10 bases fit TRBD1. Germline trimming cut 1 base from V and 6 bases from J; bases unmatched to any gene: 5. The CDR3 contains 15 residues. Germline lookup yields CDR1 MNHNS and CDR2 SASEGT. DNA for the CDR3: TGTGCCAGCAGTGAAGTTCCGACAGGGGGCGATGGCTACACCTTC. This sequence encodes CASSEVPTGGDGYTF.

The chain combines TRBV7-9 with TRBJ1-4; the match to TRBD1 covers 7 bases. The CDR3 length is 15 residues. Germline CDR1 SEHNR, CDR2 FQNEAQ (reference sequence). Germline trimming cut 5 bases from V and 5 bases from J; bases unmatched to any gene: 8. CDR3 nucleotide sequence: TGTGCCAGCAGCCGCGTCGACAGGGAAAATGAAAAACTGTTTTTT. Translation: CASSRVDRENEKLFF.

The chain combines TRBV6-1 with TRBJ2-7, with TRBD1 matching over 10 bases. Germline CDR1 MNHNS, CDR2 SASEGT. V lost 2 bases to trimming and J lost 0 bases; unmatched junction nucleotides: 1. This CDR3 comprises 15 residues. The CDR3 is CASSERDRGSYEQYV. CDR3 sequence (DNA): TGTGCCAGCAGTGAACGGGACAGGGGCTCCTACGAGCAGTACGTC.

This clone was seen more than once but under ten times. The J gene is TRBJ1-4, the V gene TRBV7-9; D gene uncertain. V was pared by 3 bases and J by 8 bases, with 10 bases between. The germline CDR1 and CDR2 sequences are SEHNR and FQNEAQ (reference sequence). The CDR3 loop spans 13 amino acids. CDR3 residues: CASSFPGPEKLFF. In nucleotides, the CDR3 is TGTGCCAGCAGCTTCCCGGGTCCAGAAAAACTGTTTTTT.